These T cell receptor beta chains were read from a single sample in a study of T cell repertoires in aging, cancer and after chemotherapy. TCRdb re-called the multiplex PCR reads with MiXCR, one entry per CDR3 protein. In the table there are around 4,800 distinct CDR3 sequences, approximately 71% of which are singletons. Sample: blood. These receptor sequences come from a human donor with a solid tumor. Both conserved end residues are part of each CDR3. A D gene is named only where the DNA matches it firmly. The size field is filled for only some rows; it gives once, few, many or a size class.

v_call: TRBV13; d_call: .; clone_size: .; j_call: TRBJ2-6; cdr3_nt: TGTGCCAGCAGCTTATTTCGGACCCGTGCGGAATCTGGGGCCAACGTCCTGACTTTC; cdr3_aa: CASSLFRTRAESGANVLTF
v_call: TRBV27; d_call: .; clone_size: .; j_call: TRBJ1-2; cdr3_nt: TGTGCCAGCAGTTTATCCCCCCCCTCCTATGGCTACACCTTC; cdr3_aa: CASSLSPPSYGYTF
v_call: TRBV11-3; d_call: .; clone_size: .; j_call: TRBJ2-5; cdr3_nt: TGTGCCAGCAGCGTCCCACAGGGAGGCGAGACCCAGTACTTC; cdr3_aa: CASSVPQGGETQYF
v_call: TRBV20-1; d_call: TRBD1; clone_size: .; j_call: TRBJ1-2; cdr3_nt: TGCAGTGCTGGACAGGGGTTTCAGGGTAGCTACACCTTC; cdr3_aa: CSAGQGFQGSYTF
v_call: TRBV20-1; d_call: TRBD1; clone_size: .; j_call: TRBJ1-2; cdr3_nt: TGCAGTGCTCACCTCGGACAGGGTAACTATGGCTACACCTTC; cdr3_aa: CSAHLGQGNYGYTF
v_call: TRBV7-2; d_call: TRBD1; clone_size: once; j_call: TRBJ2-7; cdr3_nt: TGTGCCAGCAGTAACCCTCAGAGACAGGGGACCTACGAGCAGTACTTC; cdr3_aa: CASSNPQRQGTYEQYF
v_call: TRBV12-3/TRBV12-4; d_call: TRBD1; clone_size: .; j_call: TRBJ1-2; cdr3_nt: TGTGCCAGCAGTTTTGGAAGGGGGCTGAATGGCTACACCTTC; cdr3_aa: CASSFGRGLNGYTF
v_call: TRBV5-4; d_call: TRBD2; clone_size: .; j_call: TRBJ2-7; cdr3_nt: TGTGCCAGCAGCCTCAAGCGGGGGAGCGGCGAGCAGTACTTC; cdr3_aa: CASSLKRGSGEQYF
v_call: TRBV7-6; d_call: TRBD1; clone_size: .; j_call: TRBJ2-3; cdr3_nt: TGTGCCAGCAGCTTATACGGACAGGGTCGAACAGATACGCAGTATTTT; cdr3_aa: CASSLYGQGRTDTQYF
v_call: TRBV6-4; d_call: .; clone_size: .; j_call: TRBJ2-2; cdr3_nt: TGTGCCAGCAGTAGGGAATTGAACACCGGGGAGCTGTTTTTT; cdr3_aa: CASSRELNTGELFF
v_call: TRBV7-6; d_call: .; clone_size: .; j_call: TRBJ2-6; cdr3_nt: TGTGCCAGCAGCTTACGGCAGGGTGGTGTTGGGGCCAACGTCCTGACTTTC; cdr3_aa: CASSLRQGGVGANVLTF
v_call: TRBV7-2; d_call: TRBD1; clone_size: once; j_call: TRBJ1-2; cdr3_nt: TGTGCCAGCAGCTTAACCAGAGCCTGGACAGGGGTCGGGTATGGCTACACCTTC; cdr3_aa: CASSLTRAWTGVGYGYTF